Listed below are T cell receptor beta chains from one sample, sequenced in a study of T cells in Graves' hyperthyroidism and ophthalmopathy. TCRdb redid the calling of the multiplex PCR reads with MiXCR, one entry per CDR3 protein. The sample includes more than 350,000 distinct CDR3 sequences, roughly 15% seen only once; the top ten take roughly a fifth. Sequenced input: blood. Receptors were obtained from a woman aged 55-75 years with Graves' ophthalmopathy. Each CDR3 is given with its conserved first and last residue. Each record gives: V gene, clone size, CDR3 length, J gene, CDR3 protein. The size entry is marked missing in some rows and otherwise reads once, few, many or a size class.

TRBV24-1	many	15	TRBJ2-1	CATSARLAGGNEQFF
TRBV9	-	12	TRBJ2-1	CASSSRENEQFF
TRBV11-2	many	14	TRBJ2-5	CASSPTGVQETQYF
TRBV5-1	many	16	TRBJ2-1	CASSLKGVKLDNEQFF
TRBV4-1	many	15	TRBJ1-2	CASSRNQGQNYGYTF
TRBV20-1	-	14	TRBJ2-1	CSARDRSALGDQFF
TRBV11-2	few	13	TRBJ2-1	CASSPGPDNEQFF
TRBV2	many	13	TRBJ2-3	CASGLGGTDTQYF
TRBV6-2/TRBV6-3	-	15	TRBJ2-1	CASSQLAVSYNEQFF
TRBV6-1	many	15	TRBJ2-4	CASSDPPGQKNIQYF
TRBV14	-	14	TRBJ2-7	CASSQTTVSYEQYF
TRBV2	many	14	TRBJ2-2	CASKGEAPTGELFF
TRBV2	many	13	TRBJ1-5	CASRETWNQPQHF
TRBV7-3	many	16	TRBJ2-3	CASSLRVAGVVDTQYF
TRBV29-1	many	14	TRBJ2-5	CSVFTSGSGETQYF
TRBV12-3/TRBV12-4	many	14	TRBJ2-1	CASSNRDRDNEQFF
TRBV27	many	15	TRBJ2-5	CASRQSGRGGETQYF
TRBV7-9	-	13	TRBJ1-5	CASSLSSDQPQHF
TRBV20-1	few	17	TRBJ1-4	CSARDRRGPATNEKLFF
TRBV13	many	15	TRBJ2-7	CASSNIGTSSYEQYF
TRBV29-1	many	14	TRBJ1-1	CSVEAWEVNTEAFF
TRBV14	many	13	TRBJ2-7	CASSPKGSYEQYF
TRBV7-6	few	12	TRBJ2-5	CASSKSGTTQYF
TRBV28	few	15	TRBJ2-2	CASRVRGASVGELFF
TRBV28	many	20	TRBJ2-3	CASSLGLAGVQGSPGDTQYF
TRBV28	many	15	TRBJ2-5	CASSPTGGLQETQYF
TRBV6-1	few	14	TRBJ1-2	CATRGQGAIEGYTF
TRBV5-1	many	16	TRBJ2-5	CASSLAGLAGKETQYF
TRBV7-3	-	14	TRBJ2-5	CASSLRHDQETQYF
TRBV9	few	16	TRBJ2-5	CASMMSGRKNQETQYF
TRBV5-1	-	14	TRBJ1-2	CASSFGTGREGYTF
TRBV20-1	many	16	TRBJ2-1	CSATDYSGRANNEQFF
TRBV12-3/TRBV12-4	many	14	TRBJ2-7	CASSLGTRSYEQYF
TRBV3-1	many	14	TRBJ2-1	CASSQVAVYNEQFF
TRBV5-1	few	14	TRBJ2-7	CASSSGTGTHEQYF
TRBV6-2/TRBV6-3	many	13	TRBJ2-7	CASRHRGTYEQYF
TRBV27	many	13	TRBJ2-7	CASRAFISAEQYF
TRBV20-1	many	12	TRBJ1-1	CSARGWGAEAFF
TRBV29-1	many	14	TRBJ2-5	CSVGGTAPQETQYF
TRBV2	-	13	TRBJ2-7	CASRGQFSYEQYF
TRBV24-1	few	16	TRBJ2-2	CATRDTSGYGNGELFF
TRBV10-3	-	15	TRBJ2-1	CAIRLWGEGGNEQFF
TRBV3-1	-	17	TRBJ2-1	CASSQELQGSRYNEQFF
TRBV12-3/TRBV12-4	many	15	TRBJ2-2	CASSFGLGNTGELFF
TRBV19	few	15	TRBJ2-2	CACKLAGVNTGELFF
TRBV7-2	many	16	TRBJ2-1	CASSLAPISSYNEQFF
TRBV4-1	-	18	TRBJ2-6	CASSPGTGTSSGANVLTF
TRBV20-1	many	15	TRBJ1-2	CSARPQGAESYGYTF
TRBV11-2	many	15	TRBJ2-3	CASSFKGGGTDTQYF
TRBV27	-	15	TRBJ1-2	CACSPYQRHNYGYTF
TRBV4-2	few	15	TRBJ2-7	CASSQVLSGTHEQYF
TRBV2	many	13	TRBJ2-1	CASERVLDNEQFF
TRBV5-7	-	16	TRBJ1-2	CASSLVDPGSFYGYTF
TRBV7-2	few	11	TRBJ2-1	CASSTGNLRFF
TRBV2	many	16	TRBJ2-3	CASSEASGISTDTQYF
TRBV5-8	-	14	TRBJ2-3	CASSLGGETDTQYF
TRBV2	many	15	TRBJ2-2	CASRVDRVNTGELFF
TRBV20-1	-	13	TRBJ2-7	CSARSAGGYEQYF
TRBV20-1	many	14	TRBJ2-3	CSASQHPSTDTQYF
TRBV29-1	many	12	TRBJ2-7	CSVALLAGEQYF